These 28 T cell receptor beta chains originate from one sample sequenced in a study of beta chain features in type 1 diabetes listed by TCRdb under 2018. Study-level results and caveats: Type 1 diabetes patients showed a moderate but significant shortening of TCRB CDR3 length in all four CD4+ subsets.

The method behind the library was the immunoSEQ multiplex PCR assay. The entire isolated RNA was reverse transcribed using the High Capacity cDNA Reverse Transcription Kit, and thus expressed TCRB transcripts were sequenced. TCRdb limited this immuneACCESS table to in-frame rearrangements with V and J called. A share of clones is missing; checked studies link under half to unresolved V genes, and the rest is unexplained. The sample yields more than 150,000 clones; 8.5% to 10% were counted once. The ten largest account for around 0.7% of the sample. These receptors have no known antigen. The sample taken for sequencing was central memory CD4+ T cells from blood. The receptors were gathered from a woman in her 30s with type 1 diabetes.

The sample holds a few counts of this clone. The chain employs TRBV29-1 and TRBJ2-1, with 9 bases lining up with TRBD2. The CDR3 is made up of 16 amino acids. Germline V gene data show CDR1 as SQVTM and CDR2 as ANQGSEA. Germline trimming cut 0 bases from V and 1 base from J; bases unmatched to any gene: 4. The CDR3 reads CSVEEGLARSYNEQFF. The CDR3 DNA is TGCAGCGTTGAAGAGGGACTAGCTAGGTCCTACAATGAGCAGTTCTTC.

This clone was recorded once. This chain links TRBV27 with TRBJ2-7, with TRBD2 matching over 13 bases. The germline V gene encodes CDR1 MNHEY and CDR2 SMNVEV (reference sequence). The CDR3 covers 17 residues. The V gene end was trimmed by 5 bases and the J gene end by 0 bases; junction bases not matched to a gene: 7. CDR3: CASSPHWTSGSSYEQYF. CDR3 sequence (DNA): TGTGCCAGCAGTCCACACTGGACTAGCGGGAGCTCCTACGAGCAGTACTTC.

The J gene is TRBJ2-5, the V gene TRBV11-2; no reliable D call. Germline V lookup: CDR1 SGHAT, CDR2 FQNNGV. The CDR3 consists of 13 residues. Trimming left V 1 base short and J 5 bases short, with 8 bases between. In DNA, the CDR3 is TGTGCCAGCAGCTTAGGACACAAGGAGACCCAGTACTTC. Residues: CASSLGHKETQYF. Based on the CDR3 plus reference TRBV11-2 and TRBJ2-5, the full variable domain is EAGVAQSPRYKIIEKRQSVAFWCNPISGHATLYWYQQILGQGPKLLIQFQNNGVVDDSQLPKDRFSAERLKGVDSTLKIQPAKLEDSAVYLCASSLGHKETQYFGPGTRLLVL.

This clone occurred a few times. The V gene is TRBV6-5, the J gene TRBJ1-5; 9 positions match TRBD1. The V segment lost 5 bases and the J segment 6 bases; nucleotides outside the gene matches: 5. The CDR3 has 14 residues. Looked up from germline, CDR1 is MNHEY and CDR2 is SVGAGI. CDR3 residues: CASSMGQGSQPQHF. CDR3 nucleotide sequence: TGTGCCAGCAGTATGGGACAGGGCTCTCAGCCCCAGCATTTT.

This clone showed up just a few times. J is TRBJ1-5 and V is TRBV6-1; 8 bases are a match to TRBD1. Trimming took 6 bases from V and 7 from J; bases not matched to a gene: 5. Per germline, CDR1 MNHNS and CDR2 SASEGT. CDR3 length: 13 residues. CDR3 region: CASRKQGDQPQHF. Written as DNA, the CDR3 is TGTGCCAGCAGGAAACAGGGGGACCAGCCCCAGCATTTT.

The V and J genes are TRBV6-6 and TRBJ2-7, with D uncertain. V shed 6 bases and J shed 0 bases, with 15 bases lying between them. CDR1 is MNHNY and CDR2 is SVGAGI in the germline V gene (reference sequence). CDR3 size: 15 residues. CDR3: CASSNWALSSYEQYF. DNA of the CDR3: TGTGCCAGCAGCAACTGGGCCCTCAGCTCCTACGAGCAGTACTTC.

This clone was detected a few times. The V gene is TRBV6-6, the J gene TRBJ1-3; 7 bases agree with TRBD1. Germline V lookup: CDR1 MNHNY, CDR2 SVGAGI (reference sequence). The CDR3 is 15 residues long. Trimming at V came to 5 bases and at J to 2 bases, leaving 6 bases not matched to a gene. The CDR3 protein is CASSPTGNAGNTIYF. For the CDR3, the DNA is TGTGCCAGCAGTCCGACAGGGAATGCTGGAAACACCATATATTTT.

The CDR3 DNA reads TGTGCCAGCAGTACGCTGGGCCGTGCGGAGACCCAGTACTTC. This gives the protein CASSTLGRAETQYF. This chain connects TRBV28 to TRBJ2-5, with no clear D. CDR1 and CDR2 from the germline V gene are MDHEN and SYDVKM. The CDR3 contains 14 residues. V was cut by 5 bases and J by 5 bases, with 15 bases left in between.

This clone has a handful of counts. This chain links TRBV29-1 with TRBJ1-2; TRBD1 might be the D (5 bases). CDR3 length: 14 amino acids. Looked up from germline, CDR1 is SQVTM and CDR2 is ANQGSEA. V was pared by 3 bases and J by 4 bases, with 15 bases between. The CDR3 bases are TGCAGCGTTGAGCCCCCAGGGCGCGGCTATGGCTACACCTTC. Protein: CSVEPPGRGYGYTF.

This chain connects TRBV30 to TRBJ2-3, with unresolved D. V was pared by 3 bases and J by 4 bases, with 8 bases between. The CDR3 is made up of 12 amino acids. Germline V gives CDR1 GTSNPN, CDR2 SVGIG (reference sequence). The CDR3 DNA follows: TGTGCCTGGAGGCCACATGCAGATACGCAGTATTTT. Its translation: CAWRPHADTQYF.

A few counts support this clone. The CDR3 spells CASSPSTASYEQYF. In DNA form, the CDR3 reads TGTGCCAGCAGCCCTTCGACAGCCTCCTACGAGCAGTACTTC. The chain uses TRBV7-2 and TRBJ2-7; TRBD1 is a possible D gene (5 bases). Deletions cut 5 bases from V and 0 bases from J, with 11 bases between. CDR3 length equals 14 residues. The germline gives CDR1 SGHTA, CDR2 FQGNSA.

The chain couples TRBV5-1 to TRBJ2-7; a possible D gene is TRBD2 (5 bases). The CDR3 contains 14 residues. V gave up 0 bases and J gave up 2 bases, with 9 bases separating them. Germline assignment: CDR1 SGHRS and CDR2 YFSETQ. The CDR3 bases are TGCGCCAGCAGCTTGGGGGCTAGCCCCTACGAGCAGTACTTC. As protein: CASSLGASPYEQYF.

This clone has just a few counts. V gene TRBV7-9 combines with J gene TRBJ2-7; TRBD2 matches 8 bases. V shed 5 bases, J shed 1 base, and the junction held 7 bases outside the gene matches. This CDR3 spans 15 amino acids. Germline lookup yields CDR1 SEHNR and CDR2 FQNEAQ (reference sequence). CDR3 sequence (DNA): TGTGCCAGCAGCCCCGTTGCGGGAGGATCCTACGAGCAGTACTTC. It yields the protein CASSPVAGGSYEQYF. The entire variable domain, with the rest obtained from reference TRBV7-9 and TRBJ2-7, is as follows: DTGVSQNPRHKITKRGQNVTFRCDPISEHNRLYWYRQTLGQGPEFLTYFQNEAQLEKSRLLSDRFSAERPKGSFSTLEIQRTEQGDSAMYLCASSPVAGGSYEQYFGPGTRLTVT.

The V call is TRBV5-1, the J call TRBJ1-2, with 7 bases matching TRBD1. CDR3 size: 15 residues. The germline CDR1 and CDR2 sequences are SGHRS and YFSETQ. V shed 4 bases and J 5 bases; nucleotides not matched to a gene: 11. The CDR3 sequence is CASSVDWGQTYGYTF. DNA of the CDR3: TGCGCCAGCAGCGTCGATTGGGGACAGACTTATGGCTACACCTTC.

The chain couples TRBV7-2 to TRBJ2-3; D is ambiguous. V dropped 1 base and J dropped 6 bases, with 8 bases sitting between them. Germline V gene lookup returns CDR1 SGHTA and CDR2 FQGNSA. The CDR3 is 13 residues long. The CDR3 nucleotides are TGTGCCAGCAGCTTAGTGGGCGCGGATACGCAGTATTTT. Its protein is CASSLVGADTQYF.

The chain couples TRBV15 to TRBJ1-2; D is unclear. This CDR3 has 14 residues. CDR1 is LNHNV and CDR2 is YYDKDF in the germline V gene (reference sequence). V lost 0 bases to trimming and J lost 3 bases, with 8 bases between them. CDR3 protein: CATSRDAVDYGYTF. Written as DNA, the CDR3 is TGTGCCACCAGCAGAGATGCGGTAGACTATGGCTACACCTTC. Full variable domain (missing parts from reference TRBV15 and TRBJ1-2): DAMVIQNPRYQVTQFGKPVTLSCSQTLNHNVMYWYQQKSSQAPKLLFHYYDKDFNNEADTPDNFQSRRPNTSFCFLDIRSPGLGDTAMYLCATSRDAVDYGYTFGSGTRLTVV.

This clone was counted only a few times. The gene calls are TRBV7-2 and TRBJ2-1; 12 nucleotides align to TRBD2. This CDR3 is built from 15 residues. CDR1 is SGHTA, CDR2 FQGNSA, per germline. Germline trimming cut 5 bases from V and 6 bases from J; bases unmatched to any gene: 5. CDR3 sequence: CASSRTSGIGNEQFF. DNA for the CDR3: TGTGCCAGCAGCCGGACTAGCGGGATAGGCAATGAGCAGTTCTTC.

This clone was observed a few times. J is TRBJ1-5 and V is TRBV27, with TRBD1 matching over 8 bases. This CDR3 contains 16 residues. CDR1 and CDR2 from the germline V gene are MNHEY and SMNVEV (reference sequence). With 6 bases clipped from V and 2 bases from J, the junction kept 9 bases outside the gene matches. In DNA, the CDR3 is TGTGCCAGCAGGCTTCAGGGGGCGGCCCGCAATCAGCCCCAGCATTTT. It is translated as CASRLQGAARNQPQHF.

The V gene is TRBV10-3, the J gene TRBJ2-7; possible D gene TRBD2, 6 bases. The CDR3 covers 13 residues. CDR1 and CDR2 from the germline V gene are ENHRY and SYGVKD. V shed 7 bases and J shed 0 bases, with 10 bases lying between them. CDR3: CAITPGASYEQYF. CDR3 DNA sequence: TGTGCCATCACGCCGGGAGCCTCCTACGAGCAGTACTTC.

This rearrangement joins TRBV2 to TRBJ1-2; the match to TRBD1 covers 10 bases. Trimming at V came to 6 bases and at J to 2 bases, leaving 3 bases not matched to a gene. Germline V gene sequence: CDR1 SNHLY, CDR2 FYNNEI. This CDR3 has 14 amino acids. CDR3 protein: CASSRQGANYGYTF. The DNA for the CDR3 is TGTGCCAGCAGCCGACAGGGGGCAAACTATGGCTACACCTTC. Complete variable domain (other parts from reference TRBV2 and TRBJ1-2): EPEVTQTPSHQVTQMGQEVILRCVPISNHLYFYWYRQILGQKVEFLVSFYNNEISEKSEIFDDQFSVERPDGSNFTLKIRSTKLEDSAMYFCASSRQGANYGYTFGSGTRLTVV.

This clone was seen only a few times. The CDR3 reads CASSPNGQGVAFF. The CDR3 DNA reads TGTGCCAGCTCACCCAATGGACAGGGGGTAGCTTTCTTT. This chain connects TRBV18 to TRBJ1-1; 10 bases map to TRBD1. V shed 3 bases and J 10 bases; nucleotides not matched to a gene: 5. CDR3 length: 13 amino acids. Germline V CDR1 and CDR2: KGHSH, LQKENI.

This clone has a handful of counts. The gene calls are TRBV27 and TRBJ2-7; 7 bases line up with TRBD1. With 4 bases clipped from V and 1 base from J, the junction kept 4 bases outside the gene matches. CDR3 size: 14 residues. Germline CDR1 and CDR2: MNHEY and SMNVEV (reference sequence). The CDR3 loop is CASSSPDRSYEQYF. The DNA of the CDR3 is TGTGCCAGCAGTTCACCGGACAGGTCCTACGAGCAGTACTTC.

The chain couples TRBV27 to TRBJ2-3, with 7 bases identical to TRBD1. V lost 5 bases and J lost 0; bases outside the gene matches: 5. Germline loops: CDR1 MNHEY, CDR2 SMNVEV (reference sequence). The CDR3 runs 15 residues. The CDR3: CASSPLTGSTDTQYF. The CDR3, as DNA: TGTGCCAGCAGTCCACTGACAGGGAGCACAGATACGCAGTATTTT.

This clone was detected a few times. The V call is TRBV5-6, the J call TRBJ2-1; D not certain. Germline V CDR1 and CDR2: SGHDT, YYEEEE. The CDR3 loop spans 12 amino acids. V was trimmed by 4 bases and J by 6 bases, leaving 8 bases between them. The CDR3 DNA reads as TGTGCCAGCAGCGCGCACCCCAATGAGCAGTTCTTC. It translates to CASSAHPNEQFF.

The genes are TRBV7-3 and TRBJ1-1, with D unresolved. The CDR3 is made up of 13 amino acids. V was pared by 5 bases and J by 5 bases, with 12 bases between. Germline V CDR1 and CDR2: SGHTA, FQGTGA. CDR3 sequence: CASSPRTGTEAFF. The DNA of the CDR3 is TGTGCCAGCAGCCCCCGGACTGGGACTGAAGCTTTCTTT.

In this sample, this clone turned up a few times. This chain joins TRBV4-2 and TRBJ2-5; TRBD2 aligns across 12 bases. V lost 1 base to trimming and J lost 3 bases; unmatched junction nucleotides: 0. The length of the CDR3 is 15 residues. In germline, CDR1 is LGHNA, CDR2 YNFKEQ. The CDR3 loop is CASSQASGREETQYF. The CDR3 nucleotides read TGTGCCAGCAGCCAAGCTAGCGGGAGGGAAGAGACCCAGTACTTC.

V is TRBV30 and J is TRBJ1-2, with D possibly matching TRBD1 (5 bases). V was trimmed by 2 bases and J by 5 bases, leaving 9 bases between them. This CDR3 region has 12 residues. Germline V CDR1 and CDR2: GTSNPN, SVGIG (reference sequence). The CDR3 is CAWSRGGYGYTF. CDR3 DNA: TGTGCCTGGAGTAGGGGAGGGTATGGCTACACCTTC. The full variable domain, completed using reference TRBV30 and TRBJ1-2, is SQTIHQWPATLVQPVGSPLSLECTVEGTSNPNLYWYRQAAGRGLQLLFYSVGIGQISSEVPQNLSASRPQDRQFILSSKKLLLSDSGFYLCAWSRGGYGYTFGSGTRLTVV.

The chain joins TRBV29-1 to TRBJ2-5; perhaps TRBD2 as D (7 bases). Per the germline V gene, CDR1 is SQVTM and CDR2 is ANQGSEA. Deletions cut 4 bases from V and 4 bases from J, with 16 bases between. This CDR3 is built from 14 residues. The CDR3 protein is CSVGKGGGVETQYF. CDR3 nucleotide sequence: TGCAGCGTTGGCAAGGGCGGGGGCGTAGAGACCCAGTACTTC.